Each of the 29 T cell receptor beta chains below was sequenced from the same sample in a study of T-cell memory formation after mild COVID-19. In TCRdb, the 5' RACE reads were re-called with MiXCR into one record per CDR3 protein. The sample holds around 530,000 distinct CDR3 sequences, about 22% seen once. The material sequenced was PBMCs or a T cell subset sorted from them (not recorded which). These receptor sequences come from an adult woman who had mild COVID-19 (a few samples of this study predate the infection). Cell type and time point are not known.

This clonotype was observed a few times. The gene calls are TRBV7-9 and TRBJ2-7; possibly TRBD1 for D (5 bases). Germline lookup yields CDR1 SEHNR and CDR2 FQNEAQ (reference sequence). V gave up 4 bases and J gave up 7 bases, with 11 bases separating them. The CDR3 totals 12 residues. The CDR3 reads CASSWGPREQYF. The CDR3 DNA reads as TGTGCCAGCAGCTGGGGCCCGCGGGAGCAGTACTTC.

The rearrangement links TRBV4-2 to TRBJ1-5; no clear D. Germline CDR1 reads LGHNA; CDR2 reads YNFKEQ. V was trimmed by 1 base and J by 5 bases, leaving 9 bases between them. The CDR3 covers 14 residues. The CDR3 DNA follows: TGTGCCAGCAGCCAAGGAGACGGAGATCAGCCCCAGCATTTT. Its protein is CASSQGDGDQPQHF.

In its sample, this clonotype was seen a few times. In DNA form, the CDR3 reads TGTGCCACCAGCAGAGGTACGGGGGGCTTTTCCTACGAGCAGTACTTC. Protein: CATSRGTGGFSYEQYF. The genes are TRBV15 and TRBJ2-7; D is perhaps TRBD2 (7 bases). V was trimmed by 1 base and J by 1 base, leaving 14 bases between them. CDR3 size: 16 residues. Germline values: CDR1 LNHNV, CDR2 YYDKDF (reference sequence). The entire variable domain, with the rest obtained from reference TRBV15 and TRBJ2-7, is as follows: DAMVIQNPRYQVTQFGKPVTLSCSQTLNHNVMYWYQQKSSQAPKLLFHYYDKDFNNEADTPDNFQSRRPNTSFCFLDIRSPGLGDTAMYLCATSRGTGGFSYEQYFGPGTRLTVT.

The chain combines TRBV12-3 or TRBV12-4 with TRBJ2-1; D remains unclear. The CDR3 sequence is 14 residues long. Between the trimmed V and J ends, which lost 3 bases and 4 bases, there was a span of 10 bases. CDR3 DNA sequence: TGTGCCAGCAGTTTTGGGCTGAAGTACAATGAGCAGTTCTTC. Protein sequence: CASSFGLKYNEQFF.

The table lists this clonotype with a few counts. The rearrangement uses TRBV10-3 and TRBJ2-1; D unclear. The germline V gene encodes CDR1 ENHRY and CDR2 SYGVKD. This CDR3 has 13 amino acids. V lost 3 bases and J 10 bases, leaving 13 bases between the germline ends. The CDR3 protein is CAISDDVSLEQFF. The CDR3 DNA is TGTGCCATCAGTGATGACGTGAGTTTGGAGCAGTTCTTC.

In the case of this clonotype: At one boundary the junction diverges from the germline segment, which might be a read error. The rearrangement uses TRBV7-2 and TRBJ2-2; D is ambiguous. Germline CDR1 SGHTA, CDR2 FQGNSA. The CDR3 sequence is 13 residues long. The CDR3 here is CASSLQNPGELFF. DNA of the CDR3: TGTGCCAGCAGCTTACAGAACCCCGGGGAGCTGTTTTTT. The full variable domain, with the rest looked up from reference TRBV7-2 and TRBJ2-2, is GAGVSQSPSNKVTEKGKDVELRCDPISGHTALYWYRQSLGQGLEFLIYFQGNSAPDKSGLPSDRFSAERTGGSVSTLTIQRTQQEDSAVYLCASSLQNPGELFFGEGSRLTVL.

This clonotype was seen only a few times. This sequence joins TRBV20-1 and TRBJ2-1, with 7 bases lining up with TRBD2. CDR1 is DFQATT and CDR2 is SNEGSKA in the germline V gene (reference sequence). Germline trimming cut 5 bases from V and 7 bases from J; bases unmatched to any gene: 8. The CDR3 is 13 amino acids. In DNA form, the CDR3 reads TGCAGTGCTCGACCCCCTAGCGGAAATGAGCAGTTCTTC. It translates to CSARPPSGNEQFF.

This clonotype came up a few times. The chain joins TRBV20-1 to TRBJ1-2, with unresolved D. Trimming took off 0 bases at V and 4 bases at J, with 9 bases between the two ends. Germline V gene sequence: CDR1 DFQATT, CDR2 SNEGSKA (reference sequence). The CDR3 loop spans 13 amino acids. The CDR3 DNA reads TGCAGTGCTAGAGATGAGAGCGGCTATGGCTACACCTTC. Amino acids: CSARDESGYGYTF.

This clonotype has only one observation. CDR3 in DNA: TGCAGTGCTAGAGTGGAGTGGGTCGACAGCCATGGCTACACCTTC. This translates into CSARVEWVDSHGYTF. The rearrangement joins TRBV20-1 to TRBJ1-2; TRBD1 might be the D (5 bases). V lost 1 base to trimming and J lost 6 bases, with 18 bases between them. Germline V gene data show CDR1 as DFQATT and CDR2 as SNEGSKA (reference sequence). This CDR3 is 15 amino acids long.

This clonotype was counted a few times. The rearrangement uses TRBV19 and TRBJ2-3; TRBD2 agrees at 16 bases. In germline, CDR1 is LNHDA, CDR2 SQIVND (reference sequence). The length of the CDR3 is 17 residues. J was trimmed by 5 bases and V by 8 bases; bases with no gene match: 10. The CDR3 is CASSWGTSGRAEDTQYF. The DNA for the CDR3 is TGTGCCAGTTCATGGGGGACTAGCGGGAGGGCCGAAGATACGCAGTATTTT.

The sample holds a few counts of this clonotype. V usage is TRBV29-1 and J usage is TRBJ1-1; 7 nucleotides align to TRBD1. This CDR3 is 12 amino acids long. The germline CDR1 and CDR2 sequences are SQVTM and ANQGSEA. Trimming took 8 bases from V and 4 from J; bases not matched to a gene: 7. DNA of the CDR3: TGCAGCTCCGGCGCAGGGGGCACTGAAGCTTTCTTT. This sequence encodes CSSGAGGTEAFF.

This clonotype was picked up a small number of times. CDR3: CASSPASGGYEQFF. For the CDR3, the DNA is TGTGCCAGCAGCCCAGCTAGCGGGGGTTATGAGCAGTTCTTC. The chain combines TRBV11-2 with TRBJ2-1, with 10 bases fitting TRBD2. The CDR3 contains 14 residues. CDR1 SGHAT and CDR2 FQNNGV come from the germline V gene. V was pared by 5 bases and J by 8 bases, with 6 bases of the junction left unmatched.

The sample holds many counts of this clonotype. The V call is TRBV12-3 or TRBV12-4, the J call TRBJ1-1; D gene ambiguous. V was pared by 1 base and J by 2 bases, with 5 bases between. The CDR3 runs to 13 residues. CDR3 sequence: CASSLDTNTEAFF. The CDR3 DNA reads TGTGCCAGCAGTTTAGATACCAACACTGAAGCTTTCTTT.

The rearrangement joins TRBV7-9 to TRBJ2-7, with TRBD1 matching over 9 bases. After removal of 5 bases from V and 6 bases from J, the junction contained 8 bases not matched to a gene. This CDR3 has 14 amino acids. Germline V gene sequence: CDR1 SEHNR, CDR2 FQNEAQ (reference sequence). The CDR3 DNA sequence: TGTGCCAGCAGCCCACAGGGGGCCTCATTCGAGCAGTACTTC. It translates to CASSPQGASFEQYF.

There are many counts of this clonotype. The chain's CDR3 is CASSLAAGGYNEQFF. DNA for the CDR3: TGTGCCAGCAGCTTAGCGGCAGGGGGGTACAATGAGCAGTTCTTC. The V gene is TRBV7-2, the J gene TRBJ2-1, with D possibly matching TRBD1 (7 bases). This CDR3 has 15 amino acids. The V and J ends lost 0 bases and 4 bases respectively, with 10 bases between them. Germline assignment: CDR1 SGHTA and CDR2 FQGNSA.

This clonotype was counted between two and nine times. The genes are TRBV15 and TRBJ2-2; the match to TRBD2 covers 9 bases. Losses at the gene ends were 1 base for V and 6 bases for J; bases not matched to a gene: 6. CDR3 size: 16 residues. Germline CDR1 and CDR2: LNHNV and YYDKDF (reference sequence). CDR3 coding DNA: TGTGCCACCAGCAGAGGAAGTAGCGGGGGAGCCGGGGAGCTGTTTTTT. Translation: CATSRGSSGGAGELFF.

V gene TRBV7-2 combines with J gene TRBJ2-7, with a tentative D call TRBD2 (5 bases). The V and J ends lost 11 bases and 3 bases respectively, with 17 bases between them. The V gene's germline CDR1 is SGHTA and CDR2 FQGNSA. The CDR3 consists of 13 residues. The CDR3: CACDGETHYEQYF. The CDR3 region has the DNA TGTGCCTGCGACGGGGAGACTCACTACGAGCAGTACTTC.

J is TRBJ2-1 and V is TRBV7-3; D is possibly TRBD2 (6 bases). This CDR3 has 15 residues. Trimming pared 0 bases from V and 9 bases from J, leaving 15 bases between. CDR1 and CDR2 from the germline V gene are SGHTA and FQGTGA. The CDR3 DNA follows: TGTGCCAGCAGCTTAACCCCGACTAGTTTCAGTGAGCAGTTCTTC. Encoded protein: CASSLTPTSFSEQFF.

The rearrangement joins TRBV12-3 or TRBV12-4 to TRBJ2-4; a weak D match, TRBD2 (6 bases). Deletions cut 7 bases from V and 4 bases from J, with 11 bases between. The CDR3 has 13 amino acids. For the CDR3, the DNA is TGTGCCAGCACCCAAGGGAGGAAAAACATTCAGTACTTC. Protein sequence: CASTQGRKNIQYF.

This clonotype was counted between two and nine times. This chain uses TRBV29-1 with TRBJ2-7; possibly TRBD2 for D (6 bases). Per germline, CDR1 SQVTM and CDR2 ANQGSEA. The germline V and J ends were trimmed by 7 bases and 3 bases, with 19 bases remaining between them. There are 14 residues in the CDR3. DNA for the CDR3: TGCAGCGCCGGCGGGGCAGGCGACTACTACGAGCAGTACTTC. This sequence encodes CSAGGAGDYYEQYF.

Of note for this clonotype: At one of its ends the junction is not consistent with the germline gene, which may arise from a read error. The chain couples TRBV30 to TRBJ1-4; maybe TRBD1 (6 bases). The CDR3 contains 14 residues. Germline CDR1 GTSNPN, CDR2 SVGIG (reference sequence). The CDR3 loop reads CAWARTAAKEKLFF. The CDR3 DNA is TGTGCCTGGGCTAGGACAGCGGCTAAAGAAAAACTGTTTTTT. The full variable domain, its missing parts supplied by reference TRBV30 and TRBJ1-4, is SQTIHQWPATLVQPVGSPLSLECTVEGTSNPNLYWYRQAAGRGLQLLFYSVGIGQISSEVPQNLSASRPQDRQFILSSKKLLLSDSGFYLCAWARTAAKEKLFFGSGTQLSVL.

The chain links TRBV5-6 to TRBJ2-3; no definite D call. Between the trimmed V and J ends, which lost 2 bases and 5 bases, there was a span of 15 bases. CDR3 size: 15 residues. CDR1 is SGHDT, CDR2 YYEEEE, per germline. CDR3 in amino acids: CASSFGYVGQDTQYF. The CDR3 bases are TGTGCCAGCAGCTTTGGTTACGTCGGGCAAGATACGCAGTATTTT.

The J gene is TRBJ2-3, the V gene TRBV24-1; D not certain. CDR3 length: 17 amino acids. Germline values: CDR1 KGHDR, CDR2 SFDVKD. Trimming pared 0 bases from V and 0 bases from J, leaving 12 bases between. CDR3 loop: CATSDLPTSASTDTQYF. The CDR3 DNA sequence: TGTGCCACCAGTGATTTGCCCACAAGTGCTAGCACAGATACGCAGTATTTT.

This clonotype was recorded a few times. The chain recombines TRBV20-1 with TRBJ1-1; no firm D call. V was pared by 0 bases and J by 4 bases, with 9 bases between. The CDR3 sequence is 13 residues long. Germline CDR1 and CDR2: DFQATT and SNEGSKA (reference sequence). The CDR3 nucleotides are TGCAGTGCTAGAGACCCATTGGGCACTGAAGCTTTCTTT. Amino acid sequence: CSARDPLGTEAFF.

This clonotype has just a few counts. The chain employs TRBV6-5 and TRBJ1-6, with 9 positions matching TRBD1. Germline V lookup: CDR1 MNHEY, CDR2 SVGAGI. V lost 6 bases and J lost 6; bases outside the gene matches: 6. The CDR3 has 15 residues. CDR3 DNA: TGTGCCAGCAGGTCCGGGACAGGGTCTAATTCACCCCTCCACTTT. Translation: CASRSGTGSNSPLHF.

The rearrangement links TRBV12-3 or TRBV12-4 to TRBJ2-5, with D perhaps given as TRBD1 or TRBD2 (6 bases each). Trimming took 3 bases from V and 1 from J, leaving 21 bases between them. This CDR3 has 18 residues. The CDR3 protein is CASSLRPRGRGLQETQYF. The CDR3 region has the DNA TGTGCCAGCAGTTTGAGACCCCGGGGGCGCGGGCTCCAAGAGACCCAGTACTTC.

The chain couples TRBV7-6 to TRBJ2-5, with 12 bases lining up with TRBD2. Losses at the gene ends were 1 base for V and 3 bases for J; bases not matched to a gene: 9. Germline CDR1 SGHVS, CDR2 FNYEAQ. The CDR3 sequence is 18 residues long. The DNA for the CDR3 is TGTGCCAGCAGCTTAGAGCTAGGACTAGCGGGGAGCAAAGAGACCCAGTACTTC. This gives the protein CASSLELGLAGSKETQYF.

This clonotype was seen a few times. V gene TRBV29-1 combines with J gene TRBJ1-1; D is unclear. Trimming took 6 bases from V and 0 from J, leaving 17 bases between them. Germline assignment: CDR1 SQVTM and CDR2 ANQGSEA. This CDR3 is 15 amino acids long. CDR3 protein: CSVPSSGTMNTEAFF. The CDR3 coding sequence is TGCAGCGTCCCCTCTAGCGGCACCATGAACACTGAAGCTTTCTTT. Together with reference TRBV29-1 and TRBJ1-1, the CDR3 gives the full variable domain: SAVISQKPSRDICQRGTSLTIQCQVDSQVTMMFWYRQQPGQSLTLIATANQGSEATYESGFVIDKFPISRPNLTFSTLTVSNMSPEDSSIYLCSVPSSGTMNTEAFFGQGTRLTVV.

V usage is TRBV5-1 and J usage is TRBJ2-5; 12 nucleotides match TRBD1. Germline V gives CDR1 SGHRS, CDR2 YFSETQ. There are 16 residues in the CDR3. Trimming took 5 bases from V and 4 from J; bases not matched to a gene: 9. CDR3 bases: TGCGCCAGCAGACAAACCGGGACAGGGGGCCTAGAGACCCAGTACTTC. It codes for CASRQTGTGGLETQYF.